These 30 T cell receptor beta chains were sequenced from one sample in a study of OX40 agonist ivuxolimab in advanced cancers. Data came from immunoSEQ multiplex PCR; TCRdb stores just in-frame clones and leaves some out. The sample holds 71,000 or so clones, nearly 95% seen once. The sequencing here drew on CD4+ or CD8+ T cells sorted from blood, taken in a trial of the OX40 agonist ivuxolimab. The receptors were sampled from an adult with an advanced solid tumor such as melanoma, head and neck, liver or kidney cancer.

This rearrangement joins TRBV7-6 to TRBJ2-7; the D gene is possibly TRBD2 (6 bases). The V end lost 5 bases, the J end lost 2 bases, and 10 bases lay between the germline ends. The germline gives CDR1 SGHVS, CDR2 FNYEAQ. The CDR3 totals 13 residues. The CDR3, as DNA: TGTGCCAGCAGCCCGGGGGACGCCTACGAGCAGTACTTC. This encodes CASSPGDAYEQYF.

This rearrangement joins TRBV7-9 to TRBJ1-2; D might be TRBD1 (6 bases). Trimming left V 1 base short and J 3 bases short, with 15 bases between. This CDR3 has 16 amino acids. Germline CDR1 reads SEHNR; CDR2 reads FQNEAQ (reference sequence). The CDR3 nucleotides are TGTGCCAGCAGCTTAGTGGGGGGCAGGACTGACTATGGCTACACCTTC. It translates to CASSLVGGRTDYGYTF.

This sequence joins TRBV9 and TRBJ2-1; 7 bases are a match to TRBD1. Germline trimming cut 1 base from V and 4 bases from J; bases unmatched to any gene: 14. The germline gives CDR1 SGDLS, CDR2 YYNGEE. The length of the CDR3 is 18 residues. CDR3: CASSVNPADRVFYNEQFF. DNA of the CDR3: TGTGCCAGCAGCGTAAATCCCGCTGACAGGGTCTTTTACAATGAGCAGTTCTTC.

This clone has only one observation. This chain uses TRBV27 with TRBJ1-1; D uncertain. Trimming stripped 2 bases from V and 1 base from J, with 8 bases between. The germline CDR1 and CDR2 sequences are MNHEY and SMNVEV (reference sequence). This CDR3 is built from 14 residues. This CDR3 reads CASSLRAWNTEAFF. The CDR3 DNA reads as TGTGCCAGCAGTTTAAGGGCTTGGAACACTGAAGCTTTCTTT.

The genes are TRBV5-8 and TRBJ2-5, with 7 bases aligning to TRBD1. CDR3 length: 14 amino acids. Germline V gives CDR1 SGHTS, CDR2 YDEGEE. V shed 2 bases, J shed 4 bases, and the junction held 5 bases outside the gene matches. CDR3 bases: TGTGCCAGCAGCTTAATAGGGGGCACAGAGACCCAGTACTTC. Translation gives CASSLIGGTETQYF.

The V and J genes are TRBV29-1 and TRBJ2-1; D gene ambiguous. Germline V gives CDR1 SQVTM, CDR2 ANQGSEA. The CDR3 totals 13 residues. V gave up 5 bases and J gave up 2 bases, with 10 bases separating them. CDR3 sequence (DNA): TGCAGCGTTAATGGACGGACCTACAATGAGCAGTTCTTC. This translates into CSVNGRTYNEQFF.

The J gene is TRBJ2-1, the V gene TRBV10-3; D not certain. The V gene's germline CDR1 is ENHRY and CDR2 SYGVKD. The CDR3 runs 14 residues. Trimming took off 7 bases at V and 0 bases at J, with 10 bases between the two ends. The CDR3 protein is CAITPSGSYNEQFF. CDR3 nucleotide sequence: TGTGCCATCACCCCCTCGGGCTCCTACAATGAGCAGTTCTTC.

This sequence joins TRBV30 and TRBJ2-1, with 7 bases fitting TRBD1. Germline CDR1 is GTSNPN and CDR2 is SVGIG (reference sequence). CDR3 length equals 13 residues. The V segment lost 7 bases and the J segment 9 bases; nucleotides outside the gene matches: 12. This CDR3 reads CASIGGRGSEQFF. The CDR3 bases are TGTGCCTCGATTGGGGGCAGGGGGAGTGAGCAGTTCTTC.

The V gene is TRBV10-3, the J gene TRBJ1-2; 7 bases agree with TRBD1. The CDR3 spans 16 residues. V shed 3 bases and J 3 bases; nucleotides not matched to a gene: 10. Germline assignment: CDR1 ENHRY and CDR2 SYGVKD. For the CDR3, the DNA is TGTGCCATCAGTGATCTGGGACAGACAATCGACTATGGCTACACCTTC. Its protein is CAISDLGQTIDYGYTF.

This rearrangement joins TRBV29-1 to TRBJ2-3; 7 positions agree with TRBD2. The germline gives CDR1 SQVTM, CDR2 ANQGSEA. The CDR3 extends over 14 amino acids. V was pared by 8 bases and J by 3 bases, with 11 bases of the junction left unmatched. The CDR3 reads CSIWGGTGTDTQYF. CDR3 nucleotides: TGCAGCATTTGGGGAGGGACGGGAACAGATACGCAGTATTTT.

V is TRBV6-5 and J is TRBJ1-1; D is possibly TRBD1 (6 bases). This CDR3 region has 14 residues. The V end lost 2 bases, the J end lost 2 bases, and 9 bases lay between the germline ends. The germline V gene has CDR1 MNHEY and CDR2 SVGAGI. CDR3 in DNA: TGTGCCAGCAGTTACGCACAGGGAAACACTGAAGCTTTCTTT. It is translated as CASSYAQGNTEAFF.

The chain carries TRBV9 and TRBJ2-5; TRBD1 matches at 7 bases. The CDR3 sequence is 13 residues long. CDR1 SGDLS and CDR2 YYNGEE come from the germline V gene. Trimming removed 2 bases from V and 7 bases from J; junction bases left unmatched: 5. In DNA form, the CDR3 reads TGTGCCAGCAGCGTCGAGGGGGCCTTGACCCAGTACTTC. It is translated as CASSVEGALTQYF.

The chain combines TRBV5-4 with TRBJ2-3; D remains unclear. The length of the CDR3 is 16 residues. Germline V gene sequence: CDR1 SGHNT, CDR2 YYREEE (reference sequence). Trimming pared 2 bases from V and 0 bases from J, leaving 13 bases between. The CDR3 DNA reads TGTGCCAGCAGCTTAGGACCGATATTAAGCACAGATACGCAGTATTTT. It is translated as CASSLGPILSTDTQYF.

The rearrangement joins TRBV12-5 to TRBJ2-1; D may be TRBD1 (6 bases). The CDR3 covers 18 residues. V was trimmed by 1 base and J by 4 bases, leaving 20 bases between them. CDR1 is LGHNT, CDR2 FRNRAP, per germline. CDR3 DNA: TGTGCTAGTGGTTTGGATGACCTAGTACAGGGAAGATACAATGAGCAGTTCTTC. This sequence encodes CASGLDDLVQGRYNEQFF.

The V and J genes are TRBV5-1 and TRBJ2-3, with a weak D call TRBD1 (5 bases). This CDR3 is 16 amino acids long. The germline CDR1 and CDR2 sequences are SGHRS and YFSETQ. V gave up 5 bases and J gave up 2 bases, with 18 bases separating them. The DNA of the CDR3 is TGCGCCAGCAGAGGGGCAGAGGAAACCCACACAGATACGCAGTATTTT. Amino acids: CASRGAEETHTDTQYF.

The V and J genes are TRBV15 and TRBJ1-1, with unresolved D. In germline, CDR1 is LNHNV, CDR2 YYDKDF (reference sequence). Trimming shortened V by 0 bases and J by 1 base, and 9 bases separated the two germline ends. This CDR3 comprises 15 residues. CDR3 nucleotides: TGTGCCACCAGCAGAGATATGGCCAGGAACACTGAAGCTTTCTTT. Translating gives CATSRDMARNTEAFF. The complete variable domain, with remaining parts taken from reference TRBV15 and TRBJ1-1, reads DAMVIQNPRYQVTQFGKPVTLSCSQTLNHNVMYWYQQKSSQAPKLLFHYYDKDFNNEADTPDNFQSRRPNTSFCFLDIRSPGLGDTAMYLCATSRDMARNTEAFFGQGTRLTVV.

In DNA form, the CDR3 reads TGTGCTAGTGGTGTCTTGGACAGGGAGAGCTACACCTTC. This translates into CASGVLDRESYTF. The chain carries TRBV12-5 and TRBJ1-2, with 8 positions matching TRBD1. The CDR3 runs to 13 residues. Germline V gives CDR1 LGHNT, CDR2 FRNRAP. With 5 bases clipped from V and 9 bases from J, the junction kept 8 bases outside the gene matches.

This chain connects TRBV4-3 to TRBJ2-1; TRBD2 aligns across 7 bases. With 0 bases clipped from V and 7 bases from J, the junction kept 3 bases outside the gene matches. This CDR3 comprises 14 residues. CDR1 is LGHNA, CDR2 YSLEER, per germline. The CDR3 bases are TGCGCCAGCAGCCAAGATGGGGGGGGGAATGAGCAGTTCTTC. Translation: CASSQDGGGNEQFF.

The genes are TRBV28 and TRBJ1-1, with D hard to call. The CDR3 has 14 residues. The V gene's germline CDR1 is MDHEN and CDR2 SYDVKM. V was cut by 7 bases and J by 1 base, with 13 bases left in between. The CDR3 reads CASILFGENTEAFF. The CDR3 DNA follows: TGTGCCAGCATCCTTTTCGGGGAGAACACTGAAGCTTTCTTT. Full variable domain (missing parts from reference TRBV28 and TRBJ1-1): DVKVTQSSRYLVKRTGEKVFLECVQDMDHENMFWYRQDPGLGLRLIYFSYDVKMKEKGDIPEGYSVSREKKERFSLILESASTNQTSMYLCASILFGENTEAFFGQGTRLTVV.

This chain uses TRBV7-9 with TRBJ2-7; TRBD1 matches at 8 bases. Germline loops: CDR1 SEHNR, CDR2 FQNEAQ (reference sequence). Trimming cost V 5 bases and J 2 bases; bases outside gene matches: 20. This CDR3 has 19 amino acids. The CDR3 DNA reads as TGTGCCAGCAGCGTGAGCGACAGGGGTTCTCCGTTGCGGGCCTACGAGCAGTACTTC. This encodes CASSVSDRGSPLRAYEQYF.

This clone appeared once. The J gene is TRBJ1-2, the V gene TRBV28; 7 bases agree with TRBD1. Germline assignment: CDR1 MDHEN and CDR2 SYDVKM. The CDR3 is 14 amino acids. V dropped 5 bases and J dropped 4; count of bases not matched to a gene: 7. The CDR3 coding sequence is TGTGCCAGCAGTGAACCGGGACAGTCCTATGGCTACACCTTC. It is translated as CASSEPGQSYGYTF.

This chain uses TRBV7-9 with TRBJ1-1; TRBD1 matches 11 bases. J gave up 0 bases and V 5 bases, and 2 bases lay outside the gene matches. The CDR3 loop spans 15 amino acids. Germline CDR1 SEHNR, CDR2 FQNEAQ (reference sequence). DNA of the CDR3: TGTGCCAGCAGCGCGGACAGGGGGCTGAACACTGAAGCTTTCTTT. Its translation is CASSADRGLNTEAFF.

This chain connects TRBV19 to TRBJ1-1; D not resolved. CDR1 and CDR2 from the germline V gene are LNHDA and SQIVND (reference sequence). V was cut by 7 bases and J by 5 bases, with 8 bases left in between. The CDR3 has 11 amino acids. CDR3 sequence (DNA): TGTGCCAGTATTTCACGGACTGAAGCTTTCTTT. Translation gives CASISRTEAFF.

The chain uses TRBV9 and TRBJ2-1; 7 nucleotides agree with TRBD2. V was pared by 5 bases and J by 9 bases, with 17 bases of the junction left unmatched. Looked up from germline, CDR1 is SGDLS and CDR2 is YYNGEE. The CDR3 length is 16 residues. The CDR3 sequence: CASSGGSGRARSEQFF. CDR3 sequence (DNA): TGTGCCAGCAGTGGTGGTAGCGGGCGGGCGAGGAGTGAGCAGTTCTTC.

The chain has TRBV5-4 and TRBJ2-7; D might be TRBD1 (5 bases). The ends were cut back, 2 bases at V and 3 bases at J, with 15 bases in the middle. CDR3 length equals 15 residues. CDR1 is SGHNT, CDR2 YYREEE, per germline (reference sequence). CDR3 loop: CASSFSGYKHYEQYF. Here the CDR3 DNA reads TGTGCCAGCAGCTTTTCAGGGTACAAGCACTACGAGCAGTACTTC.

This clone was recorded only once. The chain links TRBV2 to TRBJ2-2; no reliable D call. Trimming pared 4 bases from V and 3 bases from J, leaving 9 bases between. The CDR3 covers 14 residues. CDR1 is SNHLY and CDR2 is FYNNEI in the germline V gene. In DNA form, the CDR3 reads TGTGCCAGCAGTGGGCGACCATACACCGGGGAGCTGTTTTTT. This encodes CASSGRPYTGELFF.

The chain employs TRBV9 and TRBJ2-1; perhaps D is TRBD1 or TRBD2 (6 bases each). This CDR3 has 17 residues. V gave up 0 bases and J gave up 7 bases, with 20 bases separating them. Germline assignment: CDR1 SGDLS and CDR2 YYNGEE. CDR3 in amino acids: CASSVAPGSYRENEQFF. CDR3 bases: TGTGCCAGCAGCGTAGCTCCCGGGAGTTACAGGGAAAATGAGCAGTTCTTC.

The J gene is TRBJ2-3, the V gene TRBV5-4; TRBD2 aligns across 7 bases. Germline V gives CDR1 SGHNT, CDR2 YYREEE (reference sequence). V was pared by 5 bases and J by 0 bases, with 9 bases of the junction left unmatched. The CDR3 contains 16 residues. CDR3 region: CASSYGGFSSTDTQYF. CDR3 DNA sequence: TGTGCCAGCAGTTACGGGGGGTTTAGTAGCACAGATACGCAGTATTTT.

The gene calls are TRBV15 and TRBJ2-3; the D gene is possibly TRBD2 (6 bases). V was cut by 5 bases and J by 4 bases, with 19 bases left in between. The CDR3 is 16 amino acids. Germline V gene data show CDR1 as LNHNV and CDR2 as YYDKDF (reference sequence). The CDR3: CATSPGTSQDADTQYF. The CDR3 bases are TGTGCCACCAGCCCAGGCACTAGCCAGGACGCAGATACGCAGTATTTT.

This chain uses TRBV5-5 with TRBJ2-7, with TRBD2 identical over 8 bases. After removal of 5 bases from V and 2 bases from J, the junction contained 9 bases not matched to a gene. The CDR3 runs 15 residues. CDR1 and CDR2 (germline): SGHKS, YYEKEE (reference sequence). The DNA of the CDR3 is TGTGCCAGCAGGGATATAGCGGGATCCCCCTACGAGCAGTACTTC. Translating gives CASRDIAGSPYEQYF.